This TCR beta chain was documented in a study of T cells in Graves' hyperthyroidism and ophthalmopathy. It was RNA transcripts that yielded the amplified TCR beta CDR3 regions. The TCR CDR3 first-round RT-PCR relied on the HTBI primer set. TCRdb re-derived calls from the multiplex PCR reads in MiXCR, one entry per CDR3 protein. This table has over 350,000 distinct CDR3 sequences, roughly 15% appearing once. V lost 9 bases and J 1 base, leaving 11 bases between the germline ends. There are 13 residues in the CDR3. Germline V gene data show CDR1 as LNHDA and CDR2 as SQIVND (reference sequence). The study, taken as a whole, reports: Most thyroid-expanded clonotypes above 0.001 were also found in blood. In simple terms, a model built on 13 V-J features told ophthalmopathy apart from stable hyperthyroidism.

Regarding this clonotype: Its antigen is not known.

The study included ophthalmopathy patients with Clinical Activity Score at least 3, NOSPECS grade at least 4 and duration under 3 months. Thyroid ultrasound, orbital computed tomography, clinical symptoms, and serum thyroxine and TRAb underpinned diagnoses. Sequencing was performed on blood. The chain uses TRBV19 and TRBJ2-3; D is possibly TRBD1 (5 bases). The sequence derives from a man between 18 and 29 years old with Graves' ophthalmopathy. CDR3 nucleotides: TGTGCCAGCCTTTTACAGGGCACAGATACGCAGTATTTT. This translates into CASLLQGTDTQYF. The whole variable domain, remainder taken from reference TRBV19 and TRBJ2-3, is DGGITQSPKYLFRKEGQNVTLSCEQNLNHDAMYWYRQDPGQGLRLIYYSQIVNDFQKGDIAEGYSVSREKKESFPLTVTSAQKNPTAFYLCASLLQGTDTQYFGPGTRLTVL.